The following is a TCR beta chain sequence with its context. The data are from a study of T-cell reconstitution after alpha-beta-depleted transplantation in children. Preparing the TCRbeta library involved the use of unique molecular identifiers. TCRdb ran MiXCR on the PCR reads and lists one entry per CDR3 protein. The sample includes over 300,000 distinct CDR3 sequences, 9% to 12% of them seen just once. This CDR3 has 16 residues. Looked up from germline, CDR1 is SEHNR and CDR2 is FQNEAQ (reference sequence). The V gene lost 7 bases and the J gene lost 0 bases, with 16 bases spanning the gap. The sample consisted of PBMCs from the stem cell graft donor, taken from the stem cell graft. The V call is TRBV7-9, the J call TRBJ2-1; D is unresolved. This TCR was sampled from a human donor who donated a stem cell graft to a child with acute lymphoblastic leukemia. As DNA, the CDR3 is TGTGCCAGCATGGGTGTGGGAAATAGCTCCTACAATGAGCAGTTCTTC. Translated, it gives CASMGVGNSSYNEQFF.